The 11 T cell receptor beta chains below come from one sample, sequenced in a study of shared clonotypes between healthy human individuals. Using immunoSEQ multiplex PCR, the repertoire was profiled, and TCRdb retains in-frame clones only, with some absent. The sample shows roughly 2.6 million clones, over 85% of them seen only once. Sequenced input: naive CD4+ T cells sorted from blood. Subset: CD45RA+ positively selected. These TCRs come from a man younger than 30 in good health.

About this clone itself: The sample has other DNA sequences that encode this CDR3 too. This chain joins TRBV6-6 and TRBJ1-6, with no clear D. V lost 8 bases and J lost 9, with 11 bases in between. The CDR3 extends over 12 amino acids. Germline CDR1 MNHNY, CDR2 SVGAGI (reference sequence). The CDR3 DNA sequence: TGTGCCAGCTCTTCCTTAGGTTCACCCCTCCACTTT. Translated, it gives CASSSLGSPLHF.

In the case of this clone: Other DNA sequences from this sample encode an identical CDR3 as well. This chain's CDR3 is CASTALSYEQYF. The DNA of the CDR3 is TGTGCCAGCACCGCGTTGTCCTACGAGCAGTACTTC. The chain uses TRBV2 and TRBJ2-5; no firm D call. The last part of the DNA fits TRBJ2-7 better; the J call may be wrong. CDR1 SNHLY and CDR2 FYNNEI come from the germline V gene. The CDR3 extends over 12 amino acids.

The CDR3 reads CAWSVAVYNEQFF. As DNA, the CDR3 is TGTGCCTGGAGTGTTGCTGTATACAATGAGCAGTTCTTC. This chain joins TRBV30 and TRBJ2-1; D is unclear. This CDR3 has 13 amino acids. Deletions cut 0 bases from V and 4 bases from J, with 7 bases between. The V gene's germline CDR1 is GTSNPN and CDR2 SVGIG (reference sequence).

This clone was observed a single time. The chain combines TRBV2 with TRBJ2-2; TRBD1 agrees at 8 bases. This CDR3 has 13 amino acids. With V trimmed by 8 bases and J by 5 bases, 4 bases remained unmatched. Germline CDR1 reads SNHLY; CDR2 reads FYNNEI. The CDR3 region is CASDGDRTGELFF. The CDR3 DNA sequence: TGTGCCAGCGATGGGGACAGGACCGGGGAGCTGTTTTTT.

The chain employs TRBV11-1 and TRBJ1-1; D is unclear. Germline CDR1 SGHAT, CDR2 FQDESV (reference sequence). Trimming removed 2 bases from V and 6 bases from J, with 4 bases in between. The CDR3 loop spans 11 amino acids. The CDR3 sequence: CASSLSSEAFF. CDR3 DNA: TGTGCCAGCAGCTTAAGTTCTGAAGCTTTCTTT.

The CDR3 nucleotides read TGTGCCAGTAGTCTTCCGGGACAGGGGTACAATGAGCAGTTCTTC. Protein product: CASSLPGQGYNEQFF. V and J are TRBV19 and TRBJ2-1; 10 bases align to TRBD1. J gave up 4 bases and V 5 bases, and 5 bases lay outside the gene matches. CDR1 and CDR2 from the germline V gene are LNHDA and SQIVND (reference sequence). The CDR3 runs 15 residues.

The chain uses TRBV6-1 and TRBJ1-5; TRBD1 aligns across 8 bases. This CDR3 has 15 residues. V lost 4 bases to trimming and J lost 11 bases; unmatched junction nucleotides: 13. Germline lookup yields CDR1 MNHNS and CDR2 SASEGT. Here the CDR3 DNA reads TGTGCCAGCAGTGCAGGGAAGACAGGGGTGAAAGCCCAGCATTTT. Translation: CASSAGKTGVKAQHF.

V and J are TRBV5-1 and TRBJ2-2, with 7 bases identical to TRBD2. CDR1 and CDR2 (germline): SGHRS, YFSETQ. The CDR3 runs to 19 residues. V dropped 1 base and J dropped 5; count of bases not matched to a gene: 17. In DNA, the CDR3 is TGCGCCAGCAGCTTGATTAGGAGCGCGGGAGAAAGTAATACCGGGGAGCTGTTTTTT. Translated, it gives CASSLIRSAGESNTGELFF.

The count of this clone is one. The chain combines TRBV5-1 with TRBJ1-4; no reliable D call. The CDR3 loop spans 15 amino acids. CDR1 SGHRS and CDR2 YFSETQ come from the germline V gene. Trimming took off 3 bases at V and 4 bases at J, with 13 bases between the two ends. The CDR3: CASSSSGSINEKLFF. CDR3 bases: TGCGCCAGCAGCTCGTCCGGGTCCATTAATGAAAAACTGTTTTTT.

This chain uses TRBV21-1 with TRBJ1-5. TRBV21-1 is a recognized pseudogene. This CDR3 is built from 12 residues. The DNA of the CDR3 is TGTGCCAGCAGCAAACGCCCTCAGCCCCAGCATTTT. It is translated as CASSKRPQPQHF.

The genes are TRBV30 and TRBJ2-6; 9 bases match TRBD1. CDR3 length: 17 amino acids. Germline V CDR1 and CDR2: GTSNPN, SVGIG (reference sequence). V lost 2 bases, J lost 3 bases, and 8 bases stayed unmatched. CDR3 loop: CAWSSGTGSRGANVLTF. The CDR3 DNA is TGTGCCTGGAGTTCCGGGACAGGGTCGCGTGGGGCCAACGTCCTGACTTTC.